The 31 T cell receptor beta chains given below trace back to one sample, sequenced in a study of T cells after yellow fever vaccination. TCRdb re-called the 5' RACE reads with MiXCR, one entry per CDR3 protein. There are some 240,000 distinct CDR3 sequences in the sample; approximately 5.2% occur only once, and roughly 3.5% lies in the top ten. The sample was CD4+ T cells sorted from PBMCs, taken on the day of the yellow fever booster vaccination. Receptors originate from a man younger than 35 who received the YFV17D yellow fever vaccine.

The sample holds many counts of this clonotype. This chain connects TRBV6-5 to TRBJ1-2; unclear D gene. In germline, CDR1 is MNHEY, CDR2 SVGAGI. This CDR3 contains 13 residues. Trimming pared 2 bases from V and 8 bases from J, leaving 12 bases between. The CDR3, as DNA: TGTGCCAGCAGTTACAATCCCAAAGCGGGCTACACCTTC. As protein: CASSYNPKAGYTF.

Details on this clonotype: A much larger clone differs from this one at a single base, so this may be a read error. The V call is TRBV20-1, the J call TRBJ2-5, with D possibly matching TRBD1 (5 bases). This CDR3 spans 14 amino acids. Germline lookup yields CDR1 DFQATT and CDR2 SNEGSKA (reference sequence). The CDR3 loop is CSANGQGTQENQYF. CDR3 coding DNA: TGCAGTGCCAACGGGCAGGGCACCCAAGAGAACCAGTACTTC.

This clonotype has just a few counts. The chain combines TRBV18 with TRBJ2-2; 9 bases align to TRBD1. The ends lost 3 bases at V and 7 bases at J; junction bases unmatched: 6. This CDR3 spans 15 amino acids. Germline V gives CDR1 KGHSH, CDR2 LQKENI. This chain's CDR3 is CASSPGQGVFGELFF. The CDR3 DNA reads as TGTGCCAGCTCACCGGGACAGGGCGTCTTCGGGGAGCTGTTTTTT.

This clonotype was detected ten times or more. The chain recombines TRBV7-2 with TRBJ1-6, with D uncertain. Germline V CDR1 and CDR2: SGHTA, FQGNSA. The CDR3 totals 16 residues. V lost 5 bases to trimming and J lost 10 bases, with 21 bases between them. The CDR3 coding sequence is TGTGCCAGCAGCCAACGGGCCCCCTCCTTACGATCACCCCTCCACTTT. Its translation is CASSQRAPSLRSPLHF. The entire variable domain, with the rest obtained from reference TRBV7-2 and TRBJ1-6, is as follows: GAGVSQSPSNKVTEKGKDVELRCDPISGHTALYWYRQSLGQGLEFLIYFQGNSAPDKSGLPSDRFSAERTGGSVSTLTIQRTQQEDSAVYLCASSQRAPSLRSPLHFGNGTRLTVT.

This clonotype has at least ten counts. This chain connects TRBV21-1 to TRBJ2-1; the D call of TRBD2 is as the table states it, not checked on the DNA. TRBV21-1 is listed as a pseudogene. The CDR3 is made up of 15 amino acids. The CDR3 loop is CASSKEPSLRNEQFF. In DNA, the CDR3 is TGTGCCAGCAGCAAAGAGCCTAGCCTCAGGAATGAGCAGTTCTTC.

This clonotype was recorded a few times. This chain connects TRBV12-3 or TRBV12-4 to TRBJ2-3, with 7 bases fitting TRBD2. The V segment lost 8 bases and the J segment 5 bases; nucleotides outside the gene matches: 13. The length of the CDR3 is 15 residues. The CDR3 protein is CASHMSAGRGDTQYF. In DNA form, the CDR3 reads TGTGCCAGCCATATGTCTGCGGGGAGGGGAGATACGCAGTATTTT.

This chain joins TRBV5-4 and TRBJ2-5; unclear D gene. Germline values: CDR1 SGHNT, CDR2 YYREEE (reference sequence). The CDR3 length is 13 residues. V was shortened by 2 bases and J by 6 bases, with 11 bases between the two germline ends. The CDR3 region has the DNA TGTGCCAGCAGCTTTGTTCAGGTGAAGACCCAGTACTTC. Its translation: CASSFVQVKTQYF.

The chain combines TRBV10-3 with TRBJ2-1; D is ambiguous. CDR1 ENHRY and CDR2 SYGVKD come from the germline V gene. The length of the CDR3 is 11 residues. V was trimmed by 4 bases and J by 10 bases, leaving 8 bases between them. CDR3 nucleotides: TGTGCCATCAGTGGGTTTCGGGAGCAGTTCTTC. Amino acids: CAISGFREQFF.

Many counts were recorded for this clonotype. The chain carries TRBV6-5 and TRBJ2-7; TRBD1 matches at 8 bases. This CDR3 region has 13 residues. V lost 5 bases to trimming and J lost 5 bases; unmatched junction nucleotides: 5. Germline CDR1 MNHEY, CDR2 SVGAGI. The CDR3 here is CASSTGQGNEQYV. The CDR3 DNA reads TGTGCCAGCAGTACTGGACAGGGTAACGAGCAGTACGTC.

This clonotype came up many times. The chain couples TRBV18 to TRBJ1-4, with D uncertain. The CDR3 spans 16 residues. Trimming cost V 3 bases and J 5 bases, with 16 bases left between them. Germline V gene sequence: CDR1 KGHSH, CDR2 LQKENI. The CDR3 reads CASSPTGRAANEKLFF. The CDR3 DNA is TGTGCCAGCTCACCCACGGGCAGAGCTGCAAATGAAAAACTGTTTTTT.

This clonotype has more than one count but fewer than ten. The gene calls are TRBV19 and TRBJ2-1, with D tentatively TRBD1 or TRBD2 (5 bases each). The V end was cut by 6 bases, the J end by 6 bases, with 21 bases between. This CDR3 region has 16 residues. Germline V gives CDR1 LNHDA, CDR2 SQIVND (reference sequence). The CDR3 DNA sequence: TGTGCCAGTAGCCCGATCGGGACCTGGTGGGGCAATGAGCAGTTCTTC. Residues: CASSPIGTWWGNEQFF. Filled out from reference TRBV19 and TRBJ2-1, the complete variable domain reads DGGITQSPKYLFRKEGQNVTLSCEQNLNHDAMYWYRQDPGQGLRLIYYSQIVNDFQKGDIAEGYSVSREKKESFPLTVTSAQKNPTAFYLCASSPIGTWWGNEQFFGPGTRLTVL.

The CDR3 region has the DNA TGCAGTGCTAGAGAACGGGGTAATAGCAATCAGCCCCAGCATTTT. Residues: CSARERGNSNQPQHF. The V gene is TRBV20-1, the J gene TRBJ1-5; D unclear. The germline gives CDR1 DFQATT, CDR2 SNEGSKA (reference sequence). V lost 0 bases, J lost 0 bases, and 9 bases lay in between. CDR3 length: 15 amino acids.

This clonotype has a count of ten or more. The chain is built from TRBV7-2 and TRBJ1-5, with 7 bases aligning to TRBD1. V dropped 5 bases and J dropped 4; count of bases not matched to a gene: 8. CDR1 and CDR2 from the germline V gene are SGHTA and FQGNSA. The CDR3 length is 15 residues. CDR3 protein: CASSTSGTANQPQHF. CDR3 bases: TGTGCCAGCAGCACTTCCGGGACAGCGAATCAGCCCCAGCATTTT.

At least ten counts were recorded for this clonotype. The V and J genes are TRBV6-2 or TRBV6-3 and TRBJ2-7; 7 bases map to TRBD2. Unmatched junction bases numbered 7, after V lost 6 bases and J lost 2 bases. This CDR3 spans 14 amino acids. Germline assignment: CDR1 MNHEY and CDR2 SVGEGT. CDR3: CASRLAGSAYEQYF. The CDR3 DNA reads TGTGCCAGCAGGTTAGCGGGTTCGGCCTACGAGCAGTACTTC.

This clonotype has only a few counts. This sequence joins TRBV5-4 and TRBJ1-5; D is unclear. In germline, CDR1 is SGHNT, CDR2 YYREEE (reference sequence). The CDR3 length is 14 residues. The V end was cut by 4 bases, the J end by 3 bases, with 11 bases between. The chain's CDR3 is CASSTDRNNQPQHF. The CDR3 DNA reads as TGTGCCAGCAGCACGGACCGAAACAATCAGCCCCAGCATTTT.

This clonotype was observed a few times. This chain links TRBV11-1 with TRBJ2-2; 9 bases align to TRBD2. The V gene's germline CDR1 is SGHAT and CDR2 FQDESV (reference sequence). Trimming took 1 base from V and 2 from J; bases not matched to a gene: 5. This CDR3 is built from 17 residues. This CDR3 reads CASSLVAGGPNTGELFF. CDR3 DNA sequence: TGTGCCAGCAGCTTAGTTGCGGGGGGGCCCAACACCGGGGAGCTGTTTTTT.

This clonotype has a handful of counts. V is TRBV7-2 and J is TRBJ2-3, with a tentative D call TRBD2 (5 bases). The CDR3 contains 13 residues. Germline V CDR1 and CDR2: SGHTA, FQGNSA. Trimming took 6 bases from V and 2 from J, leaving 9 bases between them. The chain's CDR3 is CASRPGITDTQYF. The CDR3 DNA is TGTGCCAGCAGACCGGGGATCACAGATACGCAGTATTTT.

This clonotype was found a few times. The chain carries TRBV9 and TRBJ2-3, with 8 nucleotides matching TRBD1. The CDR3 is 15 residues long. V lost 4 bases and J lost 2; bases outside the gene matches: 6. Per the germline V gene, CDR1 is SGDLS and CDR2 is YYNGEE. In DNA, the CDR3 is TGTGCCAGCAGCCTGTGGACAGGGACCACAGATACGCAGTATTTT. This sequence encodes CASSLWTGTTDTQYF.

This clonotype was recorded a few times. This chain uses TRBV10-3 with TRBJ2-2; possible D gene TRBD2, 5 bases. The germline CDR1 and CDR2 sequences are ENHRY and SYGVKD. V was clipped by 6 bases and J by 3 bases, with 8 bases between them. This CDR3 spans 13 amino acids. The CDR3 loop reads CAISRGDTGELFF. The CDR3 DNA reads TGTGCCATCAGCCGGGGTGACACCGGGGAGCTGTTTTTT.

The chain uses TRBV5-4 and TRBJ1-6; 10 nucleotides match TRBD1. CDR1 and CDR2 from the germline V gene are SGHNT and YYREEE (reference sequence). CDR3 size: 16 residues. V lost 0 bases, J lost 11 bases, and 8 bases stayed unmatched. CDR3 protein: CASSLAGGTGAPPLHF. Written as DNA, the CDR3 is TGTGCCAGCAGCTTGGCGGGAGGGACAGGGGCCCCACCCCTCCACTTT.

This clonotype was detected ten times or more. The chain couples TRBV12-3 or TRBV12-4 to TRBJ2-5; D gene uncertain. Trimming stripped 2 bases from V and 2 bases from J, with 9 bases between. The CDR3 totals 14 residues. DNA for the CDR3: TGTGCCAGCAGTTTAAACGGTCCGCAAGAGACCCAGTACTTC. Encoded protein: CASSLNGPQETQYF.

This clonotype has ten or more counts. The chain recombines TRBV4-3 with TRBJ2-7; D is possibly TRBD1 or TRBD2 (5 bases each). Germline V lookup: CDR1 LGHNA, CDR2 YSLEER. The CDR3 has 13 residues. The V and J ends lost 0 bases and 9 bases respectively, with 12 bases between them. The CDR3 coding sequence is TGCGCCAGCAGCCAAGAAGACAGCGGCTCGCAGTACTTC. Translated, it gives CASSQEDSGSQYF.

This clonotype came up a few times. The V gene is TRBV6-2 or TRBV6-3, the J gene TRBJ1-5; D unclear. V was trimmed by 10 bases and J by 0 bases, leaving 16 bases between them. CDR1 and CDR2 (germline): MNHEY, SVGEGT. The CDR3 is 15 amino acids. The CDR3: CATLVGFYSNQPQHF. The CDR3 DNA sequence: TGTGCCACCCTTGTCGGATTCTATAGCAATCAGCCCCAGCATTTT.

This clonotype turned up a few times. The CDR3 coding sequence is TGTGCCAGCAGCTTAGCGGGGACCCCGTTAAGCACAGATACGCAGTATTTT. Translated, it gives CASSLAGTPLSTDTQYF. This chain connects TRBV7-2 to TRBJ2-3, with D possibly called TRBD1 or TRBD2 (5 bases each). This CDR3 has 17 residues. CDR1 and CDR2 from the germline V gene are SGHTA and FQGNSA. V was trimmed by 0 bases and J by 0 bases, leaving 13 bases between them.

In nucleotides, the CDR3 is TGTGCCAGCAGCTTTAGGTCCCATTCGCGGACTAATGAAAAACTGTTTTTT. Its translation is CASSFRSHSRTNEKLFF. This chain connects TRBV11-2 to TRBJ1-4; D unclear. With 3 bases removed from V and 2 bases from J, the gap between germline ends came to 16 bases. Germline loops: CDR1 SGHAT, CDR2 FQNNGV. The CDR3 sequence is 17 residues long.

Many counts were recorded for this clonotype. The rearrangement uses TRBV29-1 and TRBJ1-2; 7 bases are a match to TRBD1. This CDR3 is built from 12 residues. J lost 6 bases, V lost 2 bases, and 3 bases had no gene match. Germline V gene sequence: CDR1 SQVTM, CDR2 ANQGSEA. This CDR3 is CSVEPTGDGYTF. The DNA for the CDR3 is TGCAGCGTTGAACCAACAGGGGATGGCTACACCTTC. Drawing the rest from reference TRBV29-1 and TRBJ1-2, the complete variable domain is SAVISQKPSRDICQRGTSLTIQCQVDSQVTMMFWYRQQPGQSLTLIATANQGSEATYESGFVIDKFPISRPNLTFSTLTVSNMSPEDSSIYLCSVEPTGDGYTFGSGTRLTVV.

This clonotype came up a few times. CDR3 protein: CASSQEYTYNEQFF. The CDR3 DNA follows: TGCGCCAGCAGCCAAGAATATACCTACAATGAGCAGTTCTTC. This sequence joins TRBV4-3 and TRBJ2-1; D is uncertain. Germline CDR1 reads LGHNA; CDR2 reads YSLEER. V was shortened by 0 bases and J by 2 bases, with 5 bases between the two germline ends. This CDR3 contains 14 residues.

The V gene is TRBV10-3, the J gene TRBJ1-6; the D gene is possibly TRBD1 (5 bases). Trimming removed 3 bases from V and 8 bases from J, with 5 bases in between. CDR1 and CDR2 (germline): ENHRY, SYGVKD. CDR3 length: 12 residues. CDR3 region: CAISDRDSPLHF. In DNA, the CDR3 is TGTGCCATCAGTGACAGGGATTCACCCCTCCACTTT.

The rearrangement links TRBV5-1 to TRBJ2-3; a possible D gene is TRBD2 (5 bases). Trimming pared 6 bases from V and 3 bases from J, leaving 14 bases between. Looked up from germline, CDR1 is SGHRS and CDR2 is YFSETQ. The CDR3 is 14 amino acids. The DNA for the CDR3 is TGCGCCAGCAAGACGGGGAACCCAACAGATACGCAGTATTTT. Its protein is CASKTGNPTDTQYF.

V usage is TRBV7-3 and J usage is TRBJ1-1; 11 bases line up with TRBD1. V gave up 4 bases and J gave up 4 bases; unmatched junction bases: 2. Per the germline V gene, CDR1 is SGHTA and CDR2 is FQGTGA. The CDR3 has 14 residues. The CDR3, as DNA: TGTGCCAGCAGCTGGGACAGGGGGGCCACTGAAGCTTTCTTT. It codes for CASSWDRGATEAFF.

This clonotype was recorded a few times. The chain carries TRBV29-1 and TRBJ2-1; D unclear. CDR1 and CDR2 (germline): SQVTM, ANQGSEA. V was shortened by 2 bases and J by 0 bases, with 5 bases between the two germline ends. This CDR3 comprises 13 residues. The CDR3 here is CSVETHSYNEQFF. The CDR3 DNA is TGCAGCGTTGAAACACACTCCTACAATGAGCAGTTCTTC.